A single sample gave rise to the 26 T cell receptor beta chains below, sequenced in a study of Graves' ophthalmopathy and Graves' hyperthyroidism. TCR beta CDR3 regions were amplified from RNA transcripts. HTBI primers served in a first-round RT-PCR, which a second-round multiplex PCR followed. Via MiXCR, TCRdb re-called the multiplex PCR reads, giving one row per CDR3 protein. Here the sample spans 230,000 or so distinct CDR3 sequences, 45% to 55% being singletons. The sample taken for sequencing was peripheral blood. Receptor source: an adult man with Graves' ophthalmopathy.

This clonotype occurred a few times. The V call is TRBV19, the J call TRBJ1-1; 9 bases are a match to TRBD1. The junction had 10 bases not matched to a gene; V was cut back by 5 bases and J by 6 bases. The germline CDR1 and CDR2 sequences are LNHDA and SQIVND (reference sequence). The CDR3 is 15 amino acids. The CDR3 sequence is CASSSGTGLGAEAFF. The CDR3, as DNA: TGTGCCAGTAGTTCCGGGACAGGGTTGGGGGCTGAAGCTTTCTTT.

V is TRBV6-5 and J is TRBJ2-6; TRBD1 might be the D (5 bases). The CDR3 totals 18 residues. Germline V lookup: CDR1 MNHEY, CDR2 SVGAGI. Trimming took off 0 bases at V and 4 bases at J, with 16 bases between the two ends. The CDR3 protein is CASSYSYQGVRGANVLTF. CDR3 DNA sequence: TGTGCCAGCAGTTACTCGTACCAAGGGGTGCGAGGGGCCAACGTCCTGACTTTC.

In the case of this clonotype: At one boundary the junction diverges from the germline segment, which might be a read error. This rearrangement joins TRBV6-6 to TRBJ1-1; weak D call: TRBD1 (5 bases). The CDR3 consists of 15 residues. CDR1 MNHNY and CDR2 SVGAGI come from the germline V gene (reference sequence). CDR3 sequence (DNA): TGTGCCAGCAGCATGGGGGTACCGGTTAGCGCTGAAGCTTTCTTC. This encodes CASSMGVPVSAEAFF.

This clonotype was detected a few times. J is TRBJ2-5 and V is TRBV11-2, with TRBD2 matching 7 bases. The CDR3 runs to 13 residues. Germline V CDR1 and CDR2: SGHAT, FQNNGV. V gave up 6 bases and J gave up 9 bases; unmatched junction bases: 10. The CDR3 spells CASSLGRAGAQYF. Written as DNA, the CDR3 is TGTGCCAGCAGTTTGGGCCGTGCGGGGGCCCAGTACTTC.

The CDR3 spells CASSDGQVFSNQPQHF. CDR3 coding DNA: TGTGCCAGCAGCGATGGACAGGTTTTTAGCAATCAGCCCCAGCATTTT. The rearrangement joins TRBV7-8 to TRBJ1-5, with 7 bases identical to TRBD1. After removal of 5 bases from V and 0 bases from J, the junction contained 7 bases not matched to a gene. This CDR3 spans 16 amino acids. The V gene's germline CDR1 is SGHVS and CDR2 FQNEAQ.

In this sample, this clonotype turned up many times. V is TRBV2 and J is TRBJ1-2; D gene ambiguous. Germline CDR1 reads SNHLY; CDR2 reads FYNNEI. This CDR3 is built from 14 residues. V was shortened by 2 bases and J by 2 bases, with 9 bases between the two germline ends. The CDR3 here is CASSERLGNYGYTF. CDR3 DNA: TGTGCCAGCAGTGAAAGGTTGGGAAACTATGGCTACACCTTC.

V gene TRBV4-1 combines with J gene TRBJ1-1; D unclear. Germline V lookup: CDR1 MGHRA, CDR2 YSYEKL. This CDR3 has 13 residues. V lost 2 bases and J 10 bases, leaving 14 bases between the germline ends. The CDR3 DNA reads TGCGCCAGCAGCCAACGAGGAGAAAGGCGAGCTTTCTTT. Encoded protein: CASSQRGERRAFF.

This CDR3 is CSVEGGGSGAYEQYF. The CDR3 DNA follows: TGCAGCGTTGAAGGCGGTGGCTCCGGGGCCTACGAGCAGTACTTC. The rearrangement joins TRBV29-1 to TRBJ2-7; D might be TRBD2 (5 bases). The length of the CDR3 is 15 residues. V was pared by 1 base and J by 2 bases, with 15 bases between. In germline, CDR1 is SQVTM, CDR2 ANQGSEA.

A remark on this clonotype: One end of the junction does not line up with germline, which may come from a read error. This chain links TRBV10-3 with TRBJ2-7, with D unresolved. The CDR3 extends over 14 amino acids. Germline V gene sequence: CDR1 ENHRY, CDR2 SYGVKD. CDR3 loop: CASSLTRAPYEQYF. As DNA, the CDR3 is TGTGCCAGCAGTTTAACCCGGGCCCCTTACGAGCAGTACTTC.

The V gene is TRBV11-1, the J gene TRBJ2-6; TRBD1 matches 7 bases. The CDR3 runs to 16 residues. The germline V gene has CDR1 SGHAT and CDR2 FQDESV (reference sequence). V was pared by 3 bases and J by 0 bases, with 2 bases of the junction left unmatched. For the CDR3, the DNA is TGTGCCAGCAGCTTCAGGGGGAGCTCTGGGGCCAACGTCCTGACTTTC. Its protein product is CASSFRGSSGANVLTF.

The gene calls are TRBV24-1 and TRBJ1-5; 9 positions agree with TRBD1. V lost 3 bases and J lost 6; bases outside the gene matches: 8. Germline CDR1 is KGHDR and CDR2 is SFDVKD. The CDR3 is 16 residues long. The CDR3 bases are TGTGCCACCAGTGATGCCGGGACAGGGATTGGTCAGCCCCAGCATTTT. It encodes CATSDAGTGIGQPQHF.

The V gene is TRBV5-1, the J gene TRBJ1-2, with D perhaps matching TRBD1 (6 bases). CDR1 SGHRS and CDR2 YFSETQ come from the germline V gene. The CDR3 runs 14 residues. V dropped 6 bases and J dropped 4 bases, with 16 bases sitting between them. CDR3 sequence (DNA): TGCGCCAGCACCAACAAACAGGGTGGCTATGGCTACACCTTC. Its protein product is CASTNKQGGYGYTF.

The chain is built from TRBV4-2 and TRBJ1-2; no clear D. The germline V and J ends were trimmed by 4 bases and 7 bases, with 19 bases remaining between them. The CDR3 is 15 residues long. Germline values: CDR1 LGHNA, CDR2 YNFKEQ. The CDR3 DNA sequence: TGTGCCAGCAGCCGCGGGTCAGCCACACATTTTGGCTACACCTTC. Amino acid sequence: CASSRGSATHFGYTF.

The chain combines TRBV12-3 or TRBV12-4 with TRBJ1-1; no clear D. The CDR3 contains 15 residues. The ends were cut back, 4 bases at V and 4 bases at J, with 16 bases in the middle. The chain's CDR3 is CASSYSAGMITEAFF. The CDR3 DNA follows: TGTGCCAGCAGTTATTCCGCCGGGATGATCACTGAAGCTTTCTTT.

This rearrangement joins TRBV6-1 to TRBJ1-2; D call uncertain. The ends were cut back, 6 bases at V and 8 bases at J, with 13 bases in the middle. CDR1 is MNHNS and CDR2 is SASEGT in the germline V gene. The CDR3 consists of 12 residues. The CDR3 nucleotides are TGTGCCAGCAGCCAAACTAGCCTGGGCTACACCTTC. This translates into CASSQTSLGYTF.

The rearrangement links TRBV2 to TRBJ2-2; D unclear. V was clipped by 6 bases and J by 0 bases, with 17 bases between them. The CDR3 covers 17 residues. Germline V CDR1 and CDR2: SNHLY, FYNNEI. Here the CDR3 DNA reads TGTGCCAGCAGACCATCGGGTGGATGGCCGAACACCGGGGAGCTGTTTTTT. Encoded protein: CASRPSGGWPNTGELFF. Using reference TRBV2 and TRBJ2-2 for the parts outside the CDR3, the full variable domain is EPEVTQTPSHQVTQMGQEVILRCVPISNHLYFYWYRQILGQKVEFLVSFYNNEISEKSEIFDDQFSVERPDGSNFTLKIRSTKLEDSAMYFCASRPSGGWPNTGELFFGEGSRLTVL.

This clonotype appeared many times. The V gene is TRBV20-1, the J gene TRBJ1-2; the D gene is possibly TRBD1 (6 bases). V lost 3 bases and J lost 7, with 15 bases in between. CDR3 length: 13 residues. Germline V gene data show CDR1 as DFQATT and CDR2 as SNEGSKA (reference sequence). The CDR3 region has the DNA TGCAGTGCTAGGTTTACAGGGAACGGTGGCTACACCTTC. This translates into CSARFTGNGGYTF.

The chain recombines TRBV28 with TRBJ1-1; 11 bases fit TRBD1. The CDR3 is 16 amino acids. Germline V gene lookup returns CDR1 MDHEN and CDR2 SYDVKM. Germline trimming cut 6 bases from V and 3 bases from J; bases unmatched to any gene: 9. The CDR3 sequence is CASRPPLGQGDTEAFF. CDR3 coding DNA: TGTGCCAGCAGACCGCCCCTGGGACAGGGGGACACTGAAGCTTTCTTT.

The gene calls are TRBV7-2 and TRBJ2-2, with unresolved D. Deletions cut 5 bases from V and 8 bases from J, with 9 bases between. This CDR3 region has 12 residues. In germline, CDR1 is SGHTA, CDR2 FQGNSA. The CDR3 DNA is TGTGCCAGCAGCCACGCAAGAGGGGAGCTGTTTTTT. Translating gives CASSHARGELFF.

The rearrangement uses TRBV7-3 and TRBJ1-2; D might be TRBD1 (5 bases). The germline gives CDR1 SGHTA, CDR2 FQGTGA. The CDR3 is made up of 16 amino acids. Trimming shortened V by 6 bases and J by 8 bases, and 25 bases separated the two germline ends. The CDR3 DNA is TGTGCCAGCAGGGGCTACGGGACGGATCCTTTGGCCGGCTACACCTTC. Translated: CASRGYGTDPLAGYTF.

The chain is built from TRBV9 and TRBJ2-2; 9 bases match TRBD2. This CDR3 comprises 16 residues. Germline CDR1 reads SGDLS; CDR2 reads YYNGEE. V gave up 3 bases and J gave up 4 bases; unmatched junction bases: 7. CDR3 nucleotide sequence: TGTGCCAGCAGCGCTAGGGGACTAGCCCTCACCGGGGAGCTGTTTTTT. This gives the protein CASSARGLALTGELFF.

This clonotype was counted only a few times. This chain connects TRBV20-1 to TRBJ2-7, with 10 positions matching TRBD1. The CDR3 extends over 14 amino acids. The V gene end was trimmed by 5 bases and the J gene end by 5 bases; junction bases not matched to a gene: 9. Germline assignment: CDR1 DFQATT and CDR2 SNEGSKA (reference sequence). The CDR3 reads CSAAPGQGTHEQYF. CDR3 DNA: TGCAGTGCTGCTCCGGGACAGGGGACACACGAGCAGTACTTC.

Of note for this clonotype: The junction shows a germline mismatch at one end, possibly a read error. The chain carries TRBV2 and TRBJ1-2; 7 positions match TRBD1. The CDR3 consists of 14 residues. Per the germline V gene, CDR1 is SNHLY and CDR2 is FYNNEI. The CDR3, as DNA: TGTGCCAGTCTGCTATCGGGACAGCGCTATGGCAACACCTTC. It is translated as CASLLSGQRYGNTF.

Only one count was recorded for this clonotype. The V call is TRBV28, the J call TRBJ1-4, with D tentatively TRBD1 (5 bases). The CDR3 runs 15 residues. Germline CDR1 and CDR2: MDHEN and SYDVKM. Trimming removed 3 bases at V and 7 bases at J, with 15 bases between. In DNA form, the CDR3 reads TGTGCCAGCAGTTTTGAGGACGGGGGTGGTGAAAAACTGTTTTTT. Protein sequence: CASSFEDGGGEKLFF.

This clonotype was counted only a few times. V gene TRBV9 combines with J gene TRBJ1-1; tentatively, D is TRBD1 (6 bases). V lost 1 base to trimming and J lost 7 bases, with 8 bases between them. Germline values: CDR1 SGDLS, CDR2 YYNGEE. The CDR3 is 12 residues long. CDR3 region: CASSVQQGEAFF. Written as DNA, the CDR3 is TGTGCCAGCAGCGTACAACAGGGTGAAGCTTTCTTT.

Turning to this clonotype: The CDR3 carries no conserved terminal phenylalanine or tryptophan, so it likely arises from a read error. The J gene is TRBJ1-5, the V gene TRBV10-3; 11 bases map to TRBD1. This CDR3 comprises 14 residues. The germline V gene encodes CDR1 ENHRY and CDR2 SYGVKD. The CDR3 region is CASSLGQGVQPQHL. CDR3 DNA sequence: TGTGCCAGCAGTTTGGGACAGGGGGTACAGCCCCAGCATCTT.